A selection of T cell receptor beta chains follows, all from one sample in a study of OX40 agonist ivuxolimab in advanced cancers. Generated by immunoSEQ multiplex PCR, the TCRdb table keeps only in-frame clones and is missing some. The sample shows some 26,000 clones, approximately 80% of them seen only once. The material sequenced was CD4+ or CD8+ T cells sorted from blood, taken in a trial of the OX40 agonist ivuxolimab. These receptors were collected from an adult with an advanced solid tumor such as melanoma, head and neck, liver or kidney cancer. CDR3s leave out the opening cysteine and the closing phenylalanine or tryptophan. Fields, in order: V gene, J gene, CDR3 protein.

V: TRBV18
J: TRBJ2-6
CDR3: ASSPLDRAISGANVLT

V: TRBV19
J: TRBJ2-5
CDR3: ASSIDHGETQY

V: TRBV19
J: TRBJ2-5
CDR3: ASSIVGRAQY

V: TRBV9
J: TRBJ1-6
CDR3: ASSVSGGSNSPLH

V: TRBV6-1
J: TRBJ2-1
CDR3: ASSVVRADEQF

V: TRBV27
J: TRBJ1-4
CDR3: ASSFFGSSNEKLF

V: TRBV18
J: TRBJ2-2
CDR3: ASSPLATGELF

V: TRBV29-1
J: TRBJ1-1
CDR3: SVARNSDTEAF

V: TRBV11-2
J: TRBJ2-7
CDR3: ASSLSGTATYEQY

V: TRBV7-2
J: TRBJ2-2
CDR3: ASSPRSLAGGRTGELF

V: TRBV30
J: TRBJ2-5
CDR3: AWSVVGEAQY

V: TRBV6-4
J: TRBJ2-3
CDR3: ASRLAGHTDTQY

V: TRBV28
J: TRBJ1-1
CDR3: ASSQGTDPEAF

V: TRBV11-1
J: TRBJ2-7
CDR3: ASSFGRGLYEQY

V: TRBV7-2
J: TRBJ1-6
CDR3: ASSLGEPGVGSPLH

V: TRBV6-4
J: TRBJ1-4
CDR3: ASSAGAGGEKLF

V: TRBV7-2
J: TRBJ2-7
CDR3: ASSVGGSYEQY

V: TRBV6-1
J: TRBJ1-5
CDR3: ASSESRERQQPQH

V: TRBV6-6
J: TRBJ2-7
CDR3: ASLAPDKTYEQY

V: TRBV19
J: TRBJ2-1
CDR3: ASSKGTSGRDEQF

V: TRBV4-2
J: TRBJ2-5
CDR3: ASSPPLSYQETQY